This entry lists 16 T cell receptor beta chains sequenced from one sample in a study of T cells in Graves' hyperthyroidism and ophthalmopathy. It was RNA transcripts that yielded the amplified TCR beta CDR3 regions. The TCR CDR3 first-round RT-PCR relied on the HTBI primer set. TCRdb itself ran the multiplex PCR reads through MiXCR, one entry per CDR3 protein. This sample yields 620,000 or so distinct CDR3 sequences, of which about 14% are seen a single time; roughly an eighth belongs to the top ten. The sequenced material came from blood. These receptors came from a woman aged 50 to 65 with Graves' ophthalmopathy.

The V call is TRBV4-2, the J call TRBJ1-1; D gene unclear. Germline V gene data show CDR1 as LGHNA and CDR2 as YNFKEQ. Trimming cost V 0 bases and J 7 bases, with 12 bases left between them. The CDR3 covers 14 residues. The CDR3 DNA follows: TGTGCCAGCAGCCAAGATTTAACCGGGCTTGAAGCTTTCTTT. Translating gives CASSQDLTGLEAFF.

This clonotype was counted only a few times. This chain links TRBV19 with TRBJ1-2, with no clear D. V lost 3 bases, J lost 8 bases, and 16 bases lay in between. The germline V gene encodes CDR1 LNHDA and CDR2 SQIVND (reference sequence). The CDR3 length is 14 residues. The CDR3 nucleotides are TGTGCCAGTAGTATGGCTGGCGGACCGAGGGGCTACACCTTC. Translated: CASSMAGGPRGYTF.

At least ten counts were recorded for this clonotype. This chain uses TRBV14 with TRBJ2-1; no clear D. Trimming pared 1 base from V and 4 bases from J, leaving 14 bases between. CDR3 length: 16 residues. Germline V CDR1 and CDR2: SGHDN, FVKESK. The CDR3 spells CASSQGVGRPYNEQFF. The CDR3 DNA reads TGTGCCAGCAGCCAAGGGGTAGGCAGACCGTACAATGAGCAGTTCTTC.

Ten or more counts support this clonotype. The CDR3 loop is CASSLGLAGQQETQYF. The CDR3 region has the DNA TGTGCCAGCAGTTTAGGACTAGCGGGACAGCAAGAGACCCAGTACTTC. The chain combines TRBV28 with TRBJ2-5; 12 bases fit TRBD2. From germline, CDR1 is MDHEN and CDR2 SYDVKM. With V trimmed by 2 bases and J by 2 bases, 3 bases remained unmatched. The CDR3 consists of 16 residues.

This clonotype was counted many times. The V call is TRBV30, the J call TRBJ2-1; D is undetermined. V was pared by 0 bases and J by 3 bases, with 9 bases between. CDR3 length equals 14 residues. Germline CDR1 and CDR2: GTSNPN and SVGIG (reference sequence). Written as DNA, the CDR3 is TGTGCCTGGAGTGTTTTCGGACGCTACAATGAGCAGTTCTTC. Translated, it gives CAWSVFGRYNEQFF.

This clonotype was recorded many times. The chain employs TRBV6-1 and TRBJ1-6; D gene ambiguous. CDR1 is MNHNS, CDR2 SASEGT, per germline. Trimming stripped 7 bases from V and 3 bases from J, with 10 bases between. This CDR3 contains 14 residues. CDR3 amino acids: CASIEEGYNSPLHF. The CDR3 DNA reads as TGTGCCAGCATTGAGGAGGGCTATAATTCACCCCTCCACTTT.

This clonotype was detected many times. This chain's CDR3 is CASSLAAGSTDTQYF. In nucleotides, the CDR3 is TGTGCCAGCAGCTTAGCGGCAGGCAGCACAGATACGCAGTATTTT. The chain employs TRBV7-6 and TRBJ2-3; D is ambiguous. V lost 0 bases and J 0 bases, leaving 7 bases between the germline ends. This CDR3 contains 15 residues. Germline lookup yields CDR1 SGHVS and CDR2 FNYEAQ.

This clonotype was found many times. The rearrangement uses TRBV7-2 and TRBJ1-5; possible D gene TRBD1, 6 bases. The germline V and J ends were trimmed by 0 bases and 4 bases, with 10 bases remaining between them. The CDR3 totals 15 residues. The germline V gene encodes CDR1 SGHTA and CDR2 FQGNSA. This CDR3 reads CASSLASDRNQPQHF. Written as DNA, the CDR3 is TGTGCCAGCAGCTTAGCCTCGGACAGAAATCAGCCCCAGCATTTT. Full variable domain (rest looked up from reference TRBV7-2 and TRBJ1-5): GAGVSQSPSNKVTEKGKDVELRCDPISGHTALYWYRQSLGQGLEFLIYFQGNSAPDKSGLPSDRFSAERTGGSVSTLTIQRTQQEDSAVYLCASSLASDRNQPQHFGDGTRLSIL.

This clonotype has a count of ten or more. The genes are TRBV10-3 and TRBJ2-3; 7 nucleotides align to TRBD2. J lost 2 bases, V lost 0 bases, and 5 bases had no gene match. The CDR3 has 16 amino acids. From germline, CDR1 is ENHRY and CDR2 SYGVKD. CDR3 nucleotide sequence: TGTGCCATCAGTGAGTCGAGGCTAGCGGACACAGATACGCAGTATTTT. Translation gives CAISESRLADTDTQYF.

The chain combines TRBV6-2 or TRBV6-3 with TRBJ2-2; 12 bases map to TRBD2. The CDR3 covers 19 residues. Unmatched junction bases numbered 7, after V lost 1 base and J lost 1 base. Looked up from germline, CDR1 is MNHEY and CDR2 is SVGEGT. The chain's CDR3 is CASSYLLQLAGGNTGELFF. Written as DNA, the CDR3 is TGTGCCAGCAGTTACTTGCTTCAACTAGCGGGAGGGAACACCGGGGAGCTGTTTTTT.

Concerning this clonotype: A read error may be the cause here, since a much bigger clone is one base away. This chain uses TRBV5-1 with TRBJ1-1; D gene uncertain. This CDR3 has 16 amino acids. In germline, CDR1 is SGHRS, CDR2 YFSETQ. Between the trimmed V and J ends, which lost 6 bases and 3 bases, there was a span of 21 bases. The CDR3 region has the DNA TGCGCCAGCAACTTACAACCCATAGGGCTCGACACTGAAGCTTTCTTT. The encoded protein is CASNLQPIGLDTEAFF. Supplemented by reference TRBV5-1 and TRBJ1-1, the full variable domain reads KAGVTQTPRYLIKTRGQQVTLSCSPISGHRSVSWYQQTPGQGLQFLFEYFSETQRNKGNFPGRFSGRQFSNSRSEMNVSTLELGDSALYLCASNLQPIGLDTEAFFGQGTRLTVV.

This clonotype has only a few counts. V is TRBV20-1 and J is TRBJ2-5; 9 bases are a match to TRBD1. The CDR3 runs to 14 residues. Losses at the gene ends were 3 bases for V and 0 bases for J; bases not matched to a gene: 2. Germline V gene lookup returns CDR1 DFQATT and CDR2 SNEGSKA (reference sequence). The CDR3 DNA is TGCAGTGCTAGCCGGGACAGGGACCAAGAGACCCAGTACTTC. Encoded protein: CSASRDRDQETQYF.

At least ten counts were recorded for this clonotype. The V call is TRBV27, the J call TRBJ2-3, with a weak D call TRBD2 (6 bases). With 6 bases removed from V and 1 base from J, the gap between germline ends came to 11 bases. CDR3 size: 14 residues. Germline assignment: CDR1 MNHEY and CDR2 SMNVEV (reference sequence). The CDR3 protein is CASSHGTGTDTQYF. In nucleotides, the CDR3 is TGTGCCAGCAGCCATGGGACTGGCACAGATACGCAGTATTTT.

This clonotype was detected only a few times. The chain has TRBV7-2 and TRBJ1-1; 10 nucleotides align to TRBD1. Germline loops: CDR1 SGHTA, CDR2 FQGNSA. The V gene end was trimmed by 5 bases and the J gene end by 5 bases; junction bases not matched to a gene: 8. The CDR3 runs to 15 residues. CDR3 nucleotide sequence: TGTGCCAGCAGCCTCCGACAGGGGGCGGGGACTGAAGCTTTCTTT. It specifies CASSLRQGAGTEAFF.

This clonotype has ten or more counts. This chain connects TRBV20-1 to TRBJ2-7; no definite D call. Trimming left V 0 bases short and J 9 bases short, with 21 bases between. The CDR3 loop spans 15 amino acids. CDR1 DFQATT and CDR2 SNEGSKA come from the germline V gene (reference sequence). The CDR3 nucleotides read TGCAGTGCTAGAGATGCTACGGTGTTTGGGATTAGGCAGTACTTC. Amino acids: CSARDATVFGIRQYF.

The V and J genes are TRBV12-3 or TRBV12-4 and TRBJ1-3, with D uncertain. This CDR3 is 16 amino acids long. Trimming stripped 5 bases from V and 0 bases from J, with 14 bases between. CDR3: CASSPRGRNSGNTIYF. For the CDR3, the DNA is TGTGCCAGCAGTCCAAGAGGACGGAACTCTGGAAACACCATATATTTT.